This T cell receptor (beta chain) was identified during a study of T cell repertoires in cytomegalovirus infection. Study summary: CMV epitopes, recently identified HLA-C-restricted and well-studied HLA-B-restricted, were used.

Germline CDR1 and CDR2: SGHTA and FQGTGA. The CDR3 length is 16 residues. Deletions cut 3 bases from V and 2 bases from J, with 16 bases between. A single record per CDR3 protein comes from TCRdb applying MiXCR to the reads. Of about 920,000 distinct CDR3 sequences in the sample, around 30% were seen once. Findings and limits, study-wide: Dominant in the ex vivo response were TCR beta clonotypes restricted by HLA-C and specific for CMV. Carriers of CMV and the relevant HLA type were discriminated by public TCR beta frequency.

Many counts were recorded for this clonotype. Its specificity is unknown. This clonotype was sampled from a human donor in good health (CMV status not recorded). Some clones in this sample may be carry-over from other donors' samples. The input for sequencing was cultured CD8+ T cells from PBMCs, taken from culture after CMV antigen stimulation. The gene calls are TRBV7-3 and TRBJ1-1; the D is unclear. The chain's CDR3 is CASSFESWKGNTEAFF. CDR3 DNA: TGTGCCAGCAGCTTTGAGAGCTGGAAGGGAAACACTGAAGCTTTCTTT.